This T cell receptor beta chain came from a study of blood T cells in healthy people across ages. This clonotype showed up many times. The target antigen is unknown. Sample-barcoded 5' priming and a J-beta primer mix drove a second PCR of 7 to 11 cycles. TCRdb reprocessed the 5' RACE reads via MiXCR and lists one record per CDR3 protein. In the table there are some 900,000 distinct CDR3 sequences, roughly 52% of which are singletons. Each sample provided at least 5 micrograms of extracted total RNA. Broader study findings: Long-lived and aged donors differed, with more naive CD4+ cells and higher diversity in the long-lived. PBMCs were not sorted, which prevented a conclusive comparison of naive versus antigen-experienced cells.

Trimming pared 5 bases from V and 1 base from J, leaving 10 bases between. The CDR3 loop spans 14 amino acids. Looked up from germline, CDR1 is SGHTA and CDR2 is FQGTGA. Sequencing was done on a sample of blood. The V call is TRBV7-3, the J call TRBJ2-3; TRBD2 might be the D (5 bases). The TCR originated in a young man in good health. This CDR3 is CASSPNGGTDTQYF. The CDR3 nucleotides read TGTGCCAGCAGCCCCAACGGGGGCACAGATACGCAGTATTTT.